The 15 T cell receptor beta chains given below trace back to one sample, sequenced in a study of blood T cell repertoires in COVID-19 (dated by TCRdb to the early 2020s). The library was produced with the immunoSEQ multiplex PCR assay. TCRdb stores this immuneACCESS table with in-frame sequences only. Part of the clones is absent; in the studies checked, under half of the shortfall reflects unresolved V genes, and no reason is known for the rest. The sample has over 130,000 clones on record, over 80% of them singletons. The top ten constitute around 9.5% of the sample. The sample consisted of peripheral blood. The receptors were gathered from a man aged 25-45 years with COVID-19, enrolled during active disease.

The chain links TRBV6-5 to TRBJ1-2, with TRBD1 matching 7 bases. The CDR3 length is 15 residues. The germline V gene encodes CDR1 MNHEY and CDR2 SVGAGI. The V segment lost 6 bases and the J segment 0 bases; nucleotides outside the gene matches: 7. CDR3 DNA: TGTGCCAGCAGGGATACAGGGGCACCTAACTATGGCTACACCTTC. Amino acids: CASRDTGAPNYGYTF.

The chain links TRBV6-5 to TRBJ2-7, with 8 bases matching TRBD2. The V gene end was trimmed by 6 bases and the J gene end by 4 bases; junction bases not matched to a gene: 11. Germline lookup yields CDR1 MNHEY and CDR2 SVGAGI. The CDR3 contains 15 residues. In nucleotides, the CDR3 is TGTGCCAGCAGGAACTCTAGGACTAGCTCGTACGAGCAGTACTTC. Translating gives CASRNSRTSSYEQYF.

In DNA, the CDR3 is TGTGCCAGTAGTATTAACAGGGGTTATGAAAAACTGTTTTTT. It codes for CASSINRGYEKLFF. This chain links TRBV19 with TRBJ1-4; 7 nucleotides agree with TRBD1. The germline V gene has CDR1 LNHDA and CDR2 SQIVND (reference sequence). This CDR3 is 14 amino acids long. J gave up 6 bases and V 3 bases, and 4 bases lay outside the gene matches.

The V gene is TRBV6-5, the J gene TRBJ2-7, with 7 bases identical to TRBD1. Germline assignment: CDR1 MNHEY and CDR2 SVGAGI. J lost 4 bases, V lost 5 bases, and 8 bases had no gene match. The CDR3 has 14 residues. The CDR3 protein is CASSRGQYRYEQYF. CDR3 nucleotide sequence: TGTGCCAGCAGTCGGGGACAGTACAGATACGAGCAGTACTTC.

This chain links TRBV7-8 with TRBJ2-2, with TRBD1 as a possible D gene (7 bases). Trimming cost V 5 bases and J 4 bases, with 11 bases left between them. In germline, CDR1 is SGHVS, CDR2 FQNEAQ. The CDR3 has 14 residues. This CDR3 is CASSAGQSTGELFF. As DNA, the CDR3 is TGTGCCAGCAGCGCGGGACAGTCCACCGGGGAGCTGTTTTTT. The complete variable domain, with remaining parts taken from reference TRBV7-8 and TRBJ2-2, reads GAGVSQSPRYKVAKRGQDVALRCDPISGHVSLFWYQQALGQGPEFLTYFQNEAQLDKSGLPSDRFFAERPEGSVSTLKIQRTQQEDSAVYLCASSAGQSTGELFFGEGSRLTVL.

This chain connects TRBV5-6 to TRBJ2-7; 11 bases are a match to TRBD2. V shed 2 bases and J 4 bases; nucleotides not matched to a gene: 5. Germline values: CDR1 SGHDT, CDR2 YYEEEE. The CDR3 has 15 residues. This CDR3 is CASSFFSGRGYEQYF. CDR3 DNA sequence: TGTGCCAGCAGCTTCTTTAGCGGGAGGGGGTACGAGCAGTACTTC.

V gene TRBV20-1 combines with J gene TRBJ2-1; D gene uncertain. There are 11 residues in the CDR3. With 5 bases removed from V and 3 bases from J, the gap between germline ends came to 5 bases. The germline gives CDR1 DFQATT, CDR2 SNEGSKA (reference sequence). CDR3 protein: CSAPSYNEQFF. The CDR3 DNA sequence: TGCAGTGCTCCCAGCTACAATGAGCAGTTCTTC.

This chain joins TRBV28 and TRBJ1-4; TRBD1 matches at 7 bases. Looked up from germline, CDR1 is MDHEN and CDR2 is SYDVKM. V lost 5 bases to trimming and J lost 4 bases; unmatched junction nucleotides: 4. This CDR3 spans 14 amino acids. CDR3 sequence reads: CASSEGADNEKLFF. CDR3 coding DNA: TGTGCCAGCAGTGAGGGGGCAGATAATGAAAAACTGTTTTTT.

This rearrangement joins TRBV6-1 to TRBJ2-2; D unclear. The CDR3 loop spans 15 amino acids. V was trimmed by 0 bases and J by 3 bases, leaving 8 bases between them. Germline values: CDR1 MNHNS, CDR2 SASEGT. DNA of the CDR3: TGTGCCAGCAGTGAAGCCGCACTCGACACCGGGGAGCTGTTTTTT. The encoded protein is CASSEAALDTGELFF.

In DNA, the CDR3 is TGTGCCAGCAGCCCCCCCGACTATGGCTACACCTTC. Its protein product is CASSPPDYGYTF. The rearrangement uses TRBV28 and TRBJ1-2; no clear D gene. The CDR3 spans 12 residues. V was cut by 6 bases and J by 3 bases, with 8 bases left in between. Germline assignment: CDR1 MDHEN and CDR2 SYDVKM.

This chain connects TRBV28 to TRBJ1-5; 8 nucleotides agree with TRBD1. V gave up 6 bases and J gave up 3 bases; unmatched junction bases: 4. The CDR3 spans 14 residues. Germline V gene lookup returns CDR1 MDHEN and CDR2 SYDVKM. As DNA, the CDR3 is TGTGCCAGCAGGGGACAGGCGTACAATCAGCCCCAGCATTTT. The encoded protein is CASRGQAYNQPQHF.

The chain couples TRBV28 to TRBJ2-1, with D possibly matching TRBD2 (5 bases). Looked up from germline, CDR1 is MDHEN and CDR2 is SYDVKM. This CDR3 region has 11 residues. V lost 5 bases, J lost 13 bases, and 12 bases lay in between. The CDR3 region is CASSPREHQFF. CDR3 coding DNA: TGTGCCAGCAGTCCACGGGAACATCAGTTCTTC.

This rearrangement joins TRBV18 to TRBJ2-1; TRBD2 matches 9 bases. The CDR3 is 15 amino acids. V dropped 0 bases and J dropped 7; count of bases not matched to a gene: 4. The germline V gene has CDR1 KGHSH and CDR2 LQKENI. CDR3 protein: CASSPPSGSLNEQFF. The CDR3 DNA reads TGTGCCAGCTCACCACCTAGCGGGAGTTTGAATGAGCAGTTCTTC. The variable domain in full, completed from reference TRBV18 and TRBJ2-1, reads NAGVMQNPRHLVRRRGQEARLRCSPMKGHSHVYWYRQLPEEGLKFMVYLQKENIIDESGMPKERFSAEFPKEGPSILRIQQVVRGDSAAYFCASSPPSGSLNEQFFGPGTRLTVL.

The genes are TRBV27 and TRBJ2-3; D gene ambiguous. This CDR3 has 12 residues. Looked up from germline, CDR1 is MNHEY and CDR2 is SMNVEV (reference sequence). The germline V and J ends were trimmed by 2 bases and 5 bases, with 5 bases remaining between them. Written as DNA, the CDR3 is TGTGCCAGCAGTTTAATCGGAGATACGCAGTATTTT. Its protein product is CASSLIGDTQYF.

This sequence joins TRBV19 and TRBJ1-5, with no clear D. The CDR3 has 13 amino acids. V shed 5 bases and J shed 7 bases, with 12 bases lying between them. Germline CDR1 LNHDA, CDR2 SQIVND (reference sequence). CDR3 in amino acids: CASSQAQEQPQHF. DNA for the CDR3: TGTGCCAGTAGTCAGGCCCAGGAACAGCCCCAGCATTTT.